This T cell receptor (beta chain) was recovered during a study of cytomegalovirus exposure and HLA in healthy donors. Study-level points and caveats: The classifier reportedly diagnosed cytomegalovirus status with high sensitivity and specificity. Later analysis associated a missense DCLRE1C variant with TCR beta V- and J-gene trimming. An ancestry cluster, one associated with Asian ancestry, reportedly showed fewer N-insertions than the approximately 670-donor mean in a later analysis. Associated with cytomegalovirus, according to the listing, were around 160 TCR beta chains.

The primer mix had 60 Vbeta and 13 Jbeta primers. Some clones are missing from TCRdb's copy, which holds only in-frame ones; the method was immunoSEQ multiplex PCR. The table includes roughly 120,000 clones, about four fifths detected once. Germline V lookup: CDR1 GTSNPN, CDR2 SVGIG (reference sequence). This CDR3 has 13 amino acids. J gave up 2 bases and V 5 bases, and 2 bases lay outside the gene matches. Of note for this clone: Its antigen remains unidentified.

The receptor comes from a woman aged 55-69 years in good health and CMV-seropositive. The chain links TRBV30 to TRBJ2-3; 9 bases fit TRBD1. The sample comprised PBMCs. CDR3 in amino acids: CAWGTGITDTQYF. The CDR3 DNA is TGTGCCTGGGGGACAGGGATCACAGATACGCAGTATTTT.